One sample yielded the 9 T cell receptor beta chains listed below, sequenced in a study of T cells in Graves' hyperthyroidism and ophthalmopathy. Researchers amplified the TCR beta CDR3 regions from RNA transcripts. A set of HTBI primers served as the primers for a first-round RT-PCR of the TCR CDR3. TCRdb used MiXCR to reprocess the multiplex PCR reads, holding one entry per CDR3 protein. Here the sample spans 620,000 or so distinct CDR3 sequences, around 13% being singletons. Sequenced material: blood. The origin of the receptors is a woman aged 45-65 years with Graves' ophthalmopathy.

J is TRBJ1-5 and V is TRBV6-5; D remains ambiguous. The CDR3 length is 14 residues. Per germline, CDR1 MNHEY and CDR2 SVGAGI. The V end lost 0 bases, the J end lost 4 bases, and 7 bases lay between the germline ends. The CDR3 spells CASSYSPVNQPQHF. The DNA for the CDR3 is TGTGCCAGCAGTTACTCGCCCGTAAATCAGCCCCAGCATTTT.

There are many counts of this clonotype. This chain links TRBV15 with TRBJ2-1; weak D call: TRBD1 (6 bases). There are 16 residues in the CDR3. Between the trimmed V and J ends, which lost 4 bases and 2 bases, there was a span of 15 bases. Germline V lookup: CDR1 LNHNV, CDR2 YYDKDF (reference sequence). CDR3 loop: CATSIPGEFPYNEQFF. Written as DNA, the CDR3 is TGTGCCACCAGCATACCAGGGGAGTTTCCCTACAATGAGCAGTTCTTC.

With regard to this clonotype: This may come from a read error, since a much larger clone is one base off. The V call is TRBV18, the J call TRBJ1-1; possible D gene TRBD1, 6 bases. Trimming took off 1 base at V and 1 base at J, with 13 bases between the two ends. Germline lookup yields CDR1 KGHSH and CDR2 LQKENI. The CDR3 length is 16 residues. This chain's CDR3 is CASSPRGAGANTEAFF. The CDR3, as DNA: TGTGCCAGCTCACCACGAGGGGCAGGGGCGAACACTGAAGCTTTCTTT.

Ten or more counts support this clonotype. V is TRBV5-8 and J is TRBJ1-1; 9 bases match TRBD1. V lost 1 base, J lost 7 bases, and 2 bases stayed unmatched. The CDR3 covers 13 residues. Germline lookup yields CDR1 SGHTS and CDR2 YDEGEE. As DNA, the CDR3 is TGTGCCAGCAGCTTGATGGGACAGGGTGAAGCTTTCTTT. It encodes CASSLMGQGEAFF.

V is TRBV19 and J is TRBJ2-3; 12 bases fit TRBD2. Unmatched junction bases numbered 4, after V lost 0 bases and J lost 3 bases. The CDR3 is made up of 17 amino acids. Germline CDR1 LNHDA, CDR2 SQIVND (reference sequence). CDR3 sequence (DNA): TGTGCCAGTAGTATAGATGCTAGCGGGAGGGCAACAGATACGCAGTATTTT. This gives the protein CASSIDASGRATDTQYF.

The sample holds many counts of this clonotype. The chain employs TRBV18 and TRBJ2-5, with D maybe TRBD2 (5 bases). V gave up 1 base and J gave up 5 bases, with 8 bases separating them. Germline V lookup: CDR1 KGHSH, CDR2 LQKENI. CDR3 length equals 13 residues. CDR3 sequence: CASSPLERETQYF. For the CDR3, the DNA is TGTGCCAGCTCACCACTAGAGCGGGAGACCCAGTACTTC.

Comment on this clonotype: A clone one base away is much larger, so this may be a read error. This chain uses TRBV20-1 with TRBJ2-7; 12 positions agree with TRBD2. Germline V gene lookup returns CDR1 DFQATT and CDR2 SNEGSKA (reference sequence). The CDR3 totals 14 residues. The CDR3 DNA is TGCAGAGCTAGCGCTAGCGGGAGGGCTGGAGAGCAGTACTTC. This sequence encodes CRASASGRAGEQYF.

The CDR3 loop is CASTRTGRDEQFF. The DNA of the CDR3 is TGTGCCAGCACCCGGACAGGGCGGGATGAGCAGTTCTTC. The chain joins TRBV6-1 to TRBJ2-1; 8 nucleotides match TRBD1. Germline V CDR1 and CDR2: MNHNS, SASEGT. The J segment lost 8 bases and the V segment lost 7 bases, leaving 7 bases of the junction unmatched. The CDR3 runs 13 residues.

The sample holds many counts of this clonotype. This sequence joins TRBV7-9 and TRBJ1-1; 9 nucleotides match TRBD1. Trimming removed 1 base from V and 6 bases from J; junction bases left unmatched: 6. In germline, CDR1 is SEHNR, CDR2 FQNEAQ (reference sequence). CDR3 size: 15 residues. The CDR3 spells CASSLGQGERAEAFF. As DNA, the CDR3 is TGTGCCAGCAGCTTAGGACAGGGGGAAAGAGCTGAAGCTTTCTTT.